The 23 T cell receptor beta chains in this list originate from one sample, sequenced in a study of human T cells and chemical hapten exposure. The sample's time point: patch test 1, 2 weeks after DPC sensitization. Treatment reported: therapeutic diphenylcyclopropenone sensitization with weekly scalp DPC. TCRdb re-called the RACE reads through MiXCR, storing one row per CDR3 protein. In the table there are 150,000 to 200,000 distinct CDR3 sequences, more than 14% of which are singletons. The source material was whole blood, sampled in connection with sensitization to the hapten diphenylcyclopropenone (DPC). The receptors shown here come from a woman in her 30s with alopecia areata. Some clones in this sample may be carry-over from other donors' samples.

J is TRBJ2-7 and V is TRBV11-3; D is ambiguous. This CDR3 is built from 13 residues. Germline V gene lookup returns CDR1 SGHNT and CDR2 YENEEA. V was pared by 3 bases and J by 6 bases, with 12 bases between. The CDR3 DNA is TGTGCCAGCAGCTTCACACCGCCGGCCGAGCAGTACTTC. It encodes CASSFTPPAEQYF.

This clonotype was observed a few times. This chain links TRBV29-1 with TRBJ1-2; 11 bases agree with TRBD1. V shed 1 base, J shed 4 bases, and the junction held 5 bases outside the gene matches. This CDR3 is 15 amino acids long. CDR1 is SQVTM, CDR2 ANQGSEA, per germline. In nucleotides, the CDR3 is TGCAGCGTTGAAGTGAGGACAGGGGGCTTCTATGGCTACACCTTC. It codes for CSVEVRTGGFYGYTF.

This clonotype has only a few counts. The chain is built from TRBV9 and TRBJ1-2; no firm D call. This CDR3 region has 14 residues. Germline V gene lookup returns CDR1 SGDLS and CDR2 YYNGEE. The ends were cut back, 2 bases at V and 2 bases at J, with 10 bases in the middle. CDR3 residues: CASSVSHENYGYTF. CDR3 coding DNA: TGTGCCAGCAGCGTTTCCCACGAAAACTATGGCTACACCTTC.

This sequence joins TRBV29-1 and TRBJ2-3; possible D gene TRBD1, 6 bases. Germline CDR1 reads SQVTM; CDR2 reads ANQGSEA. V lost 7 bases to trimming and J lost 0 bases, with 8 bases between them. The CDR3 covers 12 residues. CDR3 loop: CSAGVSTDTQYF. CDR3 coding DNA: TGCAGCGCAGGGGTTAGCACAGATACGCAGTATTTT.

This chain joins TRBV21-1 and TRBJ2-1; the table's D call of TRBD2 was not tested on the DNA. TRBV21-1 is a pseudogene segment. The CDR3 covers 19 residues. The CDR3 is CAMQESGRYPLTSYNEQFF. CDR3 DNA: TGTGCGATGCAGGAGAGCGGGAGGTACCCACTGACCTCCTACAATGAGCAGTTCTTC.

The chain carries TRBV28 and TRBJ2-1; the D gene is possibly TRBD2 (5 bases). Germline assignment: CDR1 MDHEN and CDR2 SYDVKM. V lost 2 bases and J 5 bases, leaving 13 bases between the germline ends. The CDR3 runs to 15 residues. The CDR3 region is CASSLGRGLDNEQFF. The CDR3 DNA sequence: TGTGCCAGCAGTTTAGGTCGGGGTTTAGACAATGAGCAGTTCTTC.

The V gene is TRBV12-3 or TRBV12-4, the J gene TRBJ1-6; D unclear. Deletions cut 7 bases from V and 3 bases from J, with 13 bases between. The CDR3 has 15 amino acids. CDR3 region: CASTLFNSYNSPLHF. The CDR3 nucleotides are TGTGCCAGCACCCTATTTAACAGCTATAATTCACCCCTCCACTTT.

This clonotype showed up many times. V is TRBV6-2 or TRBV6-3 and J is TRBJ1-5; D is undetermined. Germline V gives CDR1 MNHEY, CDR2 SVGEGT. CDR3 length equals 13 residues. Trimming stripped 5 bases from V and 6 bases from J, with 11 bases between. The CDR3 reads CASSAQVRQPQHF. The DNA for the CDR3 is TGTGCCAGCAGTGCCCAGGTTCGTCAGCCCCAGCATTTT.

This clonotype was seen a handful of times. The chain joins TRBV9 to TRBJ2-5, with unresolved D. V gave up 0 bases and J gave up 5 bases, with 8 bases separating them. Germline values: CDR1 SGDLS, CDR2 YYNGEE. This CDR3 comprises 13 residues. CDR3 DNA: TGTGCCAGCAGCGTAGACGGGTGGGAGACCCAGTACTTC. Translated, it gives CASSVDGWETQYF.

The CDR3 DNA sequence: TGTGCCAGCAGCAGAGACAGGGCGGCTGAAGCTTTCTTT. Amino acid sequence: CASSRDRAAEAFF. J is TRBJ1-1 and V is TRBV7-2; TRBD1 matches at 7 bases. The CDR3 covers 13 residues. Germline V gene lookup returns CDR1 SGHTA and CDR2 FQGNSA. Germline trimming cut 5 bases from V and 6 bases from J; bases unmatched to any gene: 6.

The rearrangement uses TRBV29-1 and TRBJ1-1; possible D gene TRBD1, 5 bases. The germline V and J ends were trimmed by 4 bases and 4 bases, with 19 bases remaining between them. The CDR3 is made up of 15 amino acids. Looked up from germline, CDR1 is SQVTM and CDR2 is ANQGSEA. The chain's CDR3 is CSVVGGRGSGTEAFF. CDR3 DNA: TGCAGCGTTGTTGGGGGACGGGGAAGCGGCACTGAAGCTTTCTTT.

The rearrangement joins TRBV2 to TRBJ1-6; tentatively, D is TRBD1 (5 bases). The germline V and J ends were trimmed by 3 bases and 5 bases, with 11 bases remaining between them. The CDR3 has 15 residues. The germline gives CDR1 SNHLY, CDR2 FYNNEI. CDR3 protein: CASSETATNNSPLHF. In nucleotides, the CDR3 is TGTGCCAGCAGTGAGACAGCTACTAATAATTCACCCCTCCACTTT.

This CDR3 is CSATLGSGGAASTDTQYF. In DNA form, the CDR3 reads TGCAGTGCCACCCTGGGCAGCGGGGGGGCTGCCAGCACAGATACGCAGTATTTT. The J gene is TRBJ2-3, the V gene TRBV20-1; 10 bases are shared with TRBD2. The V and J ends lost 6 bases and 0 bases, in that order; junction bases with no gene match: 15. The length of the CDR3 is 18 residues. Germline CDR1 DFQATT, CDR2 SNEGSKA (reference sequence).

CDR3 in amino acids: CASSGEKLFF. The CDR3 DNA sequence: TGTGCCAGCAGCGGGGAAAAACTGTTTTTT. The rearrangement joins TRBV7-9 to TRBJ1-4; D not certain. V was pared by 5 bases and J by 8 bases, with 3 bases between. This CDR3 is built from 10 residues. Germline CDR1 is SEHNR and CDR2 is FQNEAQ (reference sequence). The entire variable domain, with the rest obtained from reference TRBV7-9 and TRBJ1-4, is as follows: DTGVSQNPRHKITKRGQNVTFRCDPISEHNRLYWYRQTLGQGPEFLTYFQNEAQLEKSRLLSDRFSAERPKGSFSTLEIQRTEQGDSAMYLCASSGEKLFFGSGTQLSVL.

This clonotype showed up just a few times. CDR3 residues: CATSRDGKGDYEQYF. The CDR3 DNA sequence: TGTGCCACCAGCAGAGATGGGAAAGGGGACTACGAGCAGTACTTC. The chain uses TRBV15 and TRBJ2-7; a possible D gene is TRBD1 (5 bases). Germline V gene sequence: CDR1 LNHNV, CDR2 YYDKDF (reference sequence). CDR3 size: 15 residues. The V gene lost 0 bases and the J gene lost 3 bases, with 12 bases spanning the gap.

V and J are TRBV7-9 and TRBJ2-5; maybe TRBD2 (5 bases). Deletions cut 0 bases from V and 2 bases from J, with 10 bases between. Looked up from germline, CDR1 is SEHNR and CDR2 is FQNEAQ (reference sequence). This CDR3 is 15 amino acids long. CDR3 nucleotide sequence: TGTGCCAGCAGCTTAGCGCGCGGGTTACAAGAGACCCAGTACTTC. Protein sequence: CASSLARGLQETQYF.

The V call is TRBV7-2, the J call TRBJ2-7; 7 bases align to TRBD1. CDR3 size: 15 residues. V was clipped by 2 bases and J by 2 bases; unmatched bases: 6. The germline V gene has CDR1 SGHTA and CDR2 FQGNSA. CDR3 region: CASSLRGQLAYEQYF. CDR3 DNA sequence: TGTGCCAGCAGCTTAAGGGGACAGTTAGCCTACGAGCAGTACTTC.

The chain combines TRBV7-9 with TRBJ2-7; the D is unclear. Germline values: CDR1 SEHNR, CDR2 FQNEAQ (reference sequence). CDR3 length: 12 residues. Trimming removed 8 bases from V and 2 bases from J, with 10 bases in between. The DNA for the CDR3 is TGTGCCAGCGGCAGCACCGCCTACGAGCAGTACTTC. It codes for CASGSTAYEQYF.

There are many counts of this clonotype. This chain joins TRBV7-2 and TRBJ2-3, with D possibly TRBD1 on 5 matching bases. From germline, CDR1 is SGHTA and CDR2 FQGNSA. Trimming removed 2 bases at V and 0 bases at J, with 9 bases between. This CDR3 is built from 15 residues. The CDR3 sequence is CASSLRGPSTDTQYF. CDR3 DNA sequence: TGTGCCAGCAGCTTAAGGGGTCCTAGCACAGATACGCAGTATTTT.

V gene TRBV11-2 combines with J gene TRBJ2-2; 8 bases are a match to TRBD2. The J segment lost 5 bases and the V segment lost 7 bases, leaving 6 bases of the junction unmatched. The CDR3 runs 14 residues. The germline CDR1 and CDR2 sequences are SGHAT and FQNNGV. The CDR3 DNA sequence: TGTGCCAGCATGTCGGTAGCGGGGACCGGGGAGCTGTTTTTT. Its translation: CASMSVAGTGELFF.

This clonotype was recorded a few times. This chain links TRBV3-1 with TRBJ1-3; no reliable D call. CDR1 and CDR2 (germline): LGHDT, YNNKEL (reference sequence). V was pared by 4 bases and J by 3 bases, with 19 bases between. This CDR3 contains 17 residues. The CDR3 sequence is CASSRYGGTSIGNTIYF. CDR3 coding DNA: TGTGCCAGCAGCCGTTATGGCGGAACCTCCATTGGAAACACCATATATTTT.

This clonotype was seen a few times. CDR3 amino acids: CASSLAGATYNEQFF. CDR3 in DNA: TGTGCCAGCAGTTTAGCGGGAGCAACCTACAATGAGCAGTTCTTC. This chain joins TRBV12-3 or TRBV12-4 and TRBJ2-1; tentatively, D is TRBD2 (5 bases). Trimming left V 0 bases short and J 2 bases short, with 8 bases between. The CDR3 is 15 amino acids.

The chain couples TRBV29-1 to TRBJ1-1, with D perhaps TRBD1 (5 bases). V was pared by 3 bases and J by 2 bases, with 7 bases between. Germline lookup yields CDR1 SQVTM and CDR2 ANQGSEA. The CDR3 runs 12 residues. CDR3 residues: CSVDRDNTEAFF. As DNA, the CDR3 is TGCAGCGTTGACAGGGATAACACTGAAGCTTTCTTT.